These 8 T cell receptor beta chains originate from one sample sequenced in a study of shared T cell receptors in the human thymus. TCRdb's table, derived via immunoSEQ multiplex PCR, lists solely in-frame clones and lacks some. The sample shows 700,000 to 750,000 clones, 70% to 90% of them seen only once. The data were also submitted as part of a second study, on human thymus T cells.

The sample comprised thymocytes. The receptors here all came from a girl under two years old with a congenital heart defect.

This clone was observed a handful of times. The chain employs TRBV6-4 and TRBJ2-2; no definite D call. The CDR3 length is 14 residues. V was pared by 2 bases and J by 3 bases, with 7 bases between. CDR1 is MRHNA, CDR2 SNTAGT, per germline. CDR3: CASSDGLDTGELFF. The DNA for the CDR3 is TGTGCCAGCAGTGACGGGCTTGACACCGGGGAGCTGTTTTTT.

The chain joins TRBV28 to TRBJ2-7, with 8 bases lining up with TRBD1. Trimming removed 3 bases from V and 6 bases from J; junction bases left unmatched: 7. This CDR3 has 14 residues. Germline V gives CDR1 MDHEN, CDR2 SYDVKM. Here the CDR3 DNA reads TGTGCCAGCAGTTTCTTCGGGACAGGACTCGAGCAGTACTTC. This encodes CASSFFGTGLEQYF.

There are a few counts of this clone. In DNA form, the CDR3 reads TGTGCCAGCAGTGAAGTCCGACCAAGACAGGGGAATTCACCCCTCCACTTT. This translates into CASSEVRPRQGNSPLHF. The chain joins TRBV6-1 to TRBJ1-6; 8 bases agree with TRBD1. V was pared by 1 base and J by 7 bases, with 9 bases of the junction left unmatched. Per germline, CDR1 MNHNS and CDR2 SASEGT. The CDR3 loop spans 17 amino acids.

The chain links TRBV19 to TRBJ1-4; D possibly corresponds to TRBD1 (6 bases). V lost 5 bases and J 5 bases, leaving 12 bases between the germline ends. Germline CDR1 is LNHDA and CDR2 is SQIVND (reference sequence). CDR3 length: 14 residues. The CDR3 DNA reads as TGTGCCAGTAGTTATTGGCAGGGGAATGAAAAACTGTTTTTT. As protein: CASSYWQGNEKLFF.

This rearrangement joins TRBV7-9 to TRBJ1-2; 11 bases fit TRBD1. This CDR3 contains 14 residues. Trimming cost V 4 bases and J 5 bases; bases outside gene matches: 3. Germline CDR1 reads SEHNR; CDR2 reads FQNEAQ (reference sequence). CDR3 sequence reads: CASSSGTGGYGYTF. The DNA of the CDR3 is TGTGCCAGCAGCTCAGGGACAGGGGGTTATGGCTACACCTTC.

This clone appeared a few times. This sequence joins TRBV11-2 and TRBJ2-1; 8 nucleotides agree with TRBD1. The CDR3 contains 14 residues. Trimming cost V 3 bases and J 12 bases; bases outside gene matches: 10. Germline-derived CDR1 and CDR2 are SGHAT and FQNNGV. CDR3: CASSLSGQGRVQFF. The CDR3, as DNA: TGTGCCAGCAGCTTGTCAGGACAGGGAAGGGTGCAGTTCTTC.

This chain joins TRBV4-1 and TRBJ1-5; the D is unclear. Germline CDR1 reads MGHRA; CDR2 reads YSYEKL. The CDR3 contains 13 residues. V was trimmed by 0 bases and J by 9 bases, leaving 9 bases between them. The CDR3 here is CASSQEAGLPQHF. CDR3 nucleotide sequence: TGCGCCAGCAGCCAAGAGGCCGGGTTGCCCCAGCATTTT.

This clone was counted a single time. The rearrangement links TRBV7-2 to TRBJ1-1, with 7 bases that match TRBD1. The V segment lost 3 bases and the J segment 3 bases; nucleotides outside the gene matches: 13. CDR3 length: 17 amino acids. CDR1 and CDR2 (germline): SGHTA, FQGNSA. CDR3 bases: TGTGCCAGCAGCTTCCCTGCACACAGGGGTTGGTACACTGAAGCTTTCTTT. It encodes CASSFPAHRGWYTEAFF.